This T cell receptor (beta chain) was profiled in a study of neoadjuvant anti-PD-1 for oral cavity cancer (dated by TCRdb to about 2021). About the full investigation: Before curative-intent surgical resection, most patients were given three to four biweekly doses of nivolumab at 3 mg/kg. Under RECIST 1.1, a patient counted as a responder if showing complete response, partial response or stable disease, and as a non-responder if showing progression. The parent correlative cohort had about a dozen patients and a response rate of 33%. Patients without progression received a fourth nivolumab dose around day 43 and underwent definitive surgical resection on days 50-56.

PBMC libraries used mostly about 0.5 ug of input genomic DNA for deep sequencing, with six replicates per sample. The immunoSEQ hsTCRbeta kit was used to prepare TCRbeta libraries according to the manufacturer's instructions. The completed libraries were mixed into a single pool at 3 nM, then sequenced with an Illumina NovaSeq 6000 S4 flow cell. Regarding the original processing steps: Raw data preprocessing and quality control were performed with the immunoSEQ Analyzer. The analysis was limited to productive rearrangements, and each clonotype was defined by a unique CDR3 amino acid sequence. Repertoire clonality was estimated as the Gini-Simpson index, which was computed with the R package tcR. Gini indices were compared with Student's t test, and associations with tumor size change were assessed by Pearson correlation. Drawn from immuneACCESS, this table holds only the in-frame rearrangements with V and J called that TCRdb kept. Clones are partly lost; checked studies trace under half to an unresolved V gene and leave the rest unexplained. V and J calls and clone size come straight from that table; D and trimming were deduced from the DNA. The sample records more than 10,000 clones, 67% of which are singletons. The ten largest clonotypes hold 3% of the sample.

Points the paper makes about the study in general: Higher pretreatment blood Treg/Th17 ratios correlated with higher pretreatment blood TCRbeta clonality and lower post-treatment tumor TCRbeta clonality. After neoadjuvant nivolumab, significantly higher T cell clonality (Gini index) was found within PBMCs in non-responders than in responders. Only a few patients per response group were included in the TCR analyses, and larger cohorts for validation were called for by the authors.

Sequences MNHEY (CDR1) and SMNVEV (CDR2) are obtained from the germline V gene (reference sequence). Trimming leaves V shorter by 3 bases and J shorter by 8 bases, with the junction holding 6 bases beyond the gene matches. The CDR3 covers 13 residues, taking in both the cysteine and the phenylalanine. The retained sequence is limited to the CDR3, 39 bases, with the frame set at the first base. The time point label on this specimen signifies: after neoadjuvant nivolumab, at surgical resection. Patients had been newly diagnosed with stage II-IVA oral cavity squamous cell carcinoma, and no prior systemic or radiation treatment had been given to the patients. The cohort was made up of patients with locally advanced, HPV-negative oral cavity squamous cell carcinoma. No culture maintenance or expansion was done, as the peripheral blood mononuclear cells went straight to analysis. The samples were drawn from a longitudinal correlative study tied to a single-arm phase II trial testing neoadjuvant nivolumab in oral cavity squamous cell carcinoma. Genomic DNA-based TCRbeta sequencing was performed on subject-matched pre- and post-treatment PBMCs and tumors from three responders and three non-responders. Peripheral blood mononuclear cells were collected before nivolumab treatment and were collected again after treatment, at the time of surgery. Genomic DNA was isolated from PBMCs using the Maxwell RSC DNA from Cells kit.

This clone was detected only a few times. What this receptor recognizes is not known. No base-level quality is on record; no much larger clone is a single base apart. The sequencing here drew on PBMCs, taken after nivolumab (anti-PD-1) treatment. This sequence uses TRBV27 and TRBJ1-2; 7 junctional bases match TRBD1. The sequence was obtained from a person aged 40 to 85 with oral cavity squamous cell carcinoma. The CDR3 region has the sequence CASSFEGAQGYTF. Read as DNA, the sequence is TGTGCCAGCAGTTTTGAGGGGGCGCAAGGCTACACCTTC.